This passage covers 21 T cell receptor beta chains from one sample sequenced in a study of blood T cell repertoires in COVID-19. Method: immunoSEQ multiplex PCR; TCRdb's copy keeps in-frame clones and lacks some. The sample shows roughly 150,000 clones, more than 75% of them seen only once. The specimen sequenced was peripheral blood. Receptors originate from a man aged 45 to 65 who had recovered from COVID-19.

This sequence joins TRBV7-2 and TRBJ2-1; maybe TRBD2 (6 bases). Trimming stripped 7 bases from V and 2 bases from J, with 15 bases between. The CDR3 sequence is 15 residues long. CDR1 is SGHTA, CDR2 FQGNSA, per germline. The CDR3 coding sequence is TGTGCCAGCACCCCTAGGGAGGAAACCTACAATGAGCAGTTCTTC. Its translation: CASTPREETYNEQFF. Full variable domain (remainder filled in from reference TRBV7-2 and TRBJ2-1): GAGVSQSPSNKVTEKGKDVELRCDPISGHTALYWYRQSLGQGLEFLIYFQGNSAPDKSGLPSDRFSAERTGGSVSTLTIQRTQQEDSAVYLCASTPREETYNEQFFGPGTRLTVL.

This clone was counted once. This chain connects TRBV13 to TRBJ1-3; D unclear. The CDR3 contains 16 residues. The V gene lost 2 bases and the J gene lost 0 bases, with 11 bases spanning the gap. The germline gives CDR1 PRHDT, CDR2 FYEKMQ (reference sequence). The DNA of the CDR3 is TGTGCCAGCAGCTTATGGAGGCCAGTCTCTGGAAACACCATATATTTT. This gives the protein CASSLWRPVSGNTIYF.

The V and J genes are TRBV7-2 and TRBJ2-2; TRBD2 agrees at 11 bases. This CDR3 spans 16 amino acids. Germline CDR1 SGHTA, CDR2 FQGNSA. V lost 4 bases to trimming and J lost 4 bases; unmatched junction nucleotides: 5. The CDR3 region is CASSWVAGGTTGELFF. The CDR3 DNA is TGTGCCAGCAGCTGGGTAGCGGGGGGGACCACCGGGGAGCTGTTTTTT. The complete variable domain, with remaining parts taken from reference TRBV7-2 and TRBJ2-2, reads GAGVSQSPSNKVTEKGKDVELRCDPISGHTALYWYRQSLGQGLEFLIYFQGNSAPDKSGLPSDRFSAERTGGSVSTLTIQRTQQEDSAVYLCASSWVAGGTTGELFFGEGSRLTVL.

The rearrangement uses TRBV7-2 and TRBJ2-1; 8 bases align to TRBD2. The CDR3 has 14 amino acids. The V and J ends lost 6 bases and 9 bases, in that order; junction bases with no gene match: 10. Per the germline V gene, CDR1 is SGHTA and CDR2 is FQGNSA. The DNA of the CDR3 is TGTGCCAGCAGGGTTACTAGCGGCCGCGGTGAGCAGTTCTTC. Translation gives CASRVTSGRGEQFF. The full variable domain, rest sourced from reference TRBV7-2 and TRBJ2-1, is GAGVSQSPSNKVTEKGKDVELRCDPISGHTALYWYRQSLGQGLEFLIYFQGNSAPDKSGLPSDRFSAERTGGSVSTLTIQRTQQEDSAVYLCASRVTSGRGEQFFGPGTRLTVL.

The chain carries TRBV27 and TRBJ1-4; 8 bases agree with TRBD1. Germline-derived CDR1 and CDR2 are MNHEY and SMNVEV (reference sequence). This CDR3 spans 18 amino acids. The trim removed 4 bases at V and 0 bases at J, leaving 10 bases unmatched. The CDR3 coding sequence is TGTGCCAGCAGTTCCTCGACAGGGGCCTTCGCAACTAATGAAAAACTGTTTTTT. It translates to CASSSSTGAFATNEKLFF.

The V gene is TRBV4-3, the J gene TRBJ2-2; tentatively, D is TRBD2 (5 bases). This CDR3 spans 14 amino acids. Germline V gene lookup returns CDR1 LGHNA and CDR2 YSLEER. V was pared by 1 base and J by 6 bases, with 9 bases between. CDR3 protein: CASSQGYGAGELFF. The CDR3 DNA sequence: TGCGCCAGCAGCCAAGGTTACGGGGCCGGGGAGCTGTTTTTT.

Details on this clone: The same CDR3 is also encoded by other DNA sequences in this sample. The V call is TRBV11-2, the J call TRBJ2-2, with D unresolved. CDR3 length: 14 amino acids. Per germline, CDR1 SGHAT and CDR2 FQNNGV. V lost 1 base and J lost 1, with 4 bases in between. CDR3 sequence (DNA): TGTGCCAGCAGCTTAGCCGGGAACACCGGGGAGCTGTTTTTT. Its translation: CASSLAGNTGELFF.

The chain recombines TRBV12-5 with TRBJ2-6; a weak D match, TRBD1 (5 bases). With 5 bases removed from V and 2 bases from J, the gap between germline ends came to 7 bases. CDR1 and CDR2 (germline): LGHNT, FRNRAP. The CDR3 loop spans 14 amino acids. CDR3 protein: CASGAGTGANVLTF. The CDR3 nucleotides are TGTGCTAGTGGTGCAGGGACTGGGGCCAACGTCCTGACTTTC.

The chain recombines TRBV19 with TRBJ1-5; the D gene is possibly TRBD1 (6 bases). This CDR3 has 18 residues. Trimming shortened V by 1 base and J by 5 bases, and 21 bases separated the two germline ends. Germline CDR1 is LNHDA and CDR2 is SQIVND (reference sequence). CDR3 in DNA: TGTGCCAGTAGTATAGGGATCCGGGACACTCGGGGGGATCAGCCCCAGCATTTT. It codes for CASSIGIRDTRGDQPQHF.

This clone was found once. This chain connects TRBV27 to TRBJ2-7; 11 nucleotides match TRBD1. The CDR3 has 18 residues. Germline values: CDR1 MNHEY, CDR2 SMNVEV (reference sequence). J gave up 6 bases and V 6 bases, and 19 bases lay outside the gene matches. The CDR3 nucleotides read TGTGCCAGCAGCTCGGACAGGGGGCAGGTGGGAGGACAGGCCGAGCAGTACTTC. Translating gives CASSSDRGQVGGQAEQYF.

As DNA, the CDR3 is TGTGCCAGCAGCTTTCACAGAATAGCGGATCTTCAAGAGACCCAGTACTTC. This gives the protein CASSFHRIADLQETQYF. This sequence joins TRBV7-9 and TRBJ2-5; D perhaps matches TRBD2 (6 bases). Germline V gene lookup returns CDR1 SEHNR and CDR2 FQNEAQ (reference sequence). Trimming stripped 3 bases from V and 2 bases from J, with 19 bases between. The CDR3 is 17 residues long.

The CDR3 DNA is TGTGCCTGGAGTGCACAGGACAACGAGCAGTACTTC. Amino acid sequence: CAWSAQDNEQYF. V gene TRBV30 combines with J gene TRBJ2-7; a weak D match, TRBD1 (5 bases). The V gene lost 1 base and the J gene lost 5 bases, with 9 bases spanning the gap. Per germline, CDR1 GTSNPN and CDR2 SVGIG (reference sequence). This CDR3 has 12 residues.

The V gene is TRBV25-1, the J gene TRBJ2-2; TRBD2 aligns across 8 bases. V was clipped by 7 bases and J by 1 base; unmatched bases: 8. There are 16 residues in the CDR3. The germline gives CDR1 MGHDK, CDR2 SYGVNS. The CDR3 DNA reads TGTGCCAGCAACCTTACGGGACTAGGGAACACCGGGGAGCTGTTTTTT. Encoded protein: CASNLTGLGNTGELFF.

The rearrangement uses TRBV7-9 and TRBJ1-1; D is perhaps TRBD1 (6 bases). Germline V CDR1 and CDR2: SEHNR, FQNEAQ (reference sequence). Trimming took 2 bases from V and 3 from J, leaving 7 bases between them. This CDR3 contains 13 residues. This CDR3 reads CASSLNRDTEAFF. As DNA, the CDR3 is TGTGCCAGCAGCTTAAACAGGGACACTGAAGCTTTCTTT.

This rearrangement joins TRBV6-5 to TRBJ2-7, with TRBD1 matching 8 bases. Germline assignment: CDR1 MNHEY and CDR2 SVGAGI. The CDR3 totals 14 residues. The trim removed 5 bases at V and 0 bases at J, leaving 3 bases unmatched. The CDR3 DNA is TGTGCCAGCAGTCGGACAGGGTACTCCTACGAGCAGTACTTC. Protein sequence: CASSRTGYSYEQYF.

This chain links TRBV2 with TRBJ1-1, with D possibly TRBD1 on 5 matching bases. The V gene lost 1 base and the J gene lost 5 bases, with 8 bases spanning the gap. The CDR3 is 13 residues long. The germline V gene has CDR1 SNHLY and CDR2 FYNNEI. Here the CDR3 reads CASSEGGWTEAFF. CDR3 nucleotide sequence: TGTGCCAGCAGTGAAGGGGGCTGGACTGAAGCTTTCTTT.

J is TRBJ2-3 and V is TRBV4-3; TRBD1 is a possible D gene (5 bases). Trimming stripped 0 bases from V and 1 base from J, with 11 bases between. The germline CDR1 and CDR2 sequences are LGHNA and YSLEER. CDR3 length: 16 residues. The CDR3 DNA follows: TGCGCCAGCAGCCAAGAAAGGATAGGGGGCACAGATACGCAGTATTTT. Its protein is CASSQERIGGTDTQYF.

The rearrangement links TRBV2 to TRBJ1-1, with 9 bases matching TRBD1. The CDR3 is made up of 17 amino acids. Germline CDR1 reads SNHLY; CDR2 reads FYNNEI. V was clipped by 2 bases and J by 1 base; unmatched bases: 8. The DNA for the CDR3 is TGTGCCAGCAGTGAATGGGGACAGGGAACAGCGAACACTGAAGCTTTCTTT. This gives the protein CASSEWGQGTANTEAFF.

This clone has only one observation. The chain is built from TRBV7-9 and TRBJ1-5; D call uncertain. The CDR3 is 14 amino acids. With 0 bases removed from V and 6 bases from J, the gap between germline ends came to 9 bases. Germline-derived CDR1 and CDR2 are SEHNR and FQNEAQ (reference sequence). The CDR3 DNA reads TGTGCCAGCAGCTTAGCCACAGCAGGTCAGCCCCAGCATTTT. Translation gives CASSLATAGQPQHF.

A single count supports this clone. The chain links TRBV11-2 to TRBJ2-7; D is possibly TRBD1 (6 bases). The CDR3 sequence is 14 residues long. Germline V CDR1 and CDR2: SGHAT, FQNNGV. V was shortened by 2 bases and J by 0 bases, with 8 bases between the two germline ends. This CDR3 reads CASSLKQGSYEQYF. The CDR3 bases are TGTGCCAGCAGCTTAAAACAGGGCTCCTACGAGCAGTACTTC.

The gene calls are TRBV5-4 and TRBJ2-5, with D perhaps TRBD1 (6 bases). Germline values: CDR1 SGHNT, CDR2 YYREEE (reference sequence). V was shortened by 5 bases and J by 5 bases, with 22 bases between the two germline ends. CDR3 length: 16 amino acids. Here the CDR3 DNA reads TGTGCCAGCAGTTCAAGAAGCCTCCCAAGGGGGGAGACCCAGTACTTC. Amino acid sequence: CASSSRSLPRGETQYF.